This T cell receptor beta chain was retrieved from a study of tumor and adjacent non-tumor tissue in lung cancer. Overall study: Patients were aged roughly 31 to 76, ten or so men and about five women, stage I to III. Around 4.4 million productive TCRbeta reads were obtained per sample on average. Overall study findings and caveats: Higher tumor TCR diversity was associated with shorter survival.

No cell sorting was done before RNA was extracted from the tissue. Distant lung tissue was collected more than 3 cm away from the tumor edge. The CDR3 length is 17 residues. Per germline, CDR1 SGHDT and CDR2 YYEEEE. As regards this clonotype: The antigen remains unidentified. Sequence at one end of the junction differs from germline and may be a read error.

The library came from three nested PCR rounds adapted from ARM-PCR protocols. TCRdb ran MiXCR on the multiplex PCR reads and lists one entry per CDR3 protein. The sample gives under 85,000 distinct CDR3 sequences, about 80% of which show up once; 30% to 50% is in the top ten. The TCR was taken from a man in his sixties or seventies with non-small cell lung cancer. Material for sequencing was distant non-tumor lung tissue. This rearrangement joins TRBV5-6 to TRBJ2-4, with 9 bases lining up with TRBD1. CDR3 coding DNA: TGTGCCAGCAGTGCTACCTGGACAGGGGTCGTTGGAAACATTCGGTACTTC. This codes for CASSATWTGVVGNIRYF.